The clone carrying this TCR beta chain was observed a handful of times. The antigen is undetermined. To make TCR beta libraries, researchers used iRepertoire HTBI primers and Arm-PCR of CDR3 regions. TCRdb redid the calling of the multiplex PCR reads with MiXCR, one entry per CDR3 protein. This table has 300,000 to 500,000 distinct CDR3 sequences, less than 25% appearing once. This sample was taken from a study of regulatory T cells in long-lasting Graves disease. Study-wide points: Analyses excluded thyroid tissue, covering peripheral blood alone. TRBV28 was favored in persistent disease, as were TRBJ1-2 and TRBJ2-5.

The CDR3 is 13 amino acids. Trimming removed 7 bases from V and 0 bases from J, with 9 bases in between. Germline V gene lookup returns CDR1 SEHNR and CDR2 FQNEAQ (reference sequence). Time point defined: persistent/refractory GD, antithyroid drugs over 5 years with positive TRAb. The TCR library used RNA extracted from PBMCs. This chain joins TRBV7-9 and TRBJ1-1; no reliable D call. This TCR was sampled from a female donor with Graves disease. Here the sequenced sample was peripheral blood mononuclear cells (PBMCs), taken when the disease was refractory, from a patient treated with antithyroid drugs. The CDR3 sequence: CASNDGLNTEAFF. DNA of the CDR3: TGTGCCAGCAACGACGGGTTGAACACTGAAGCTTTCTTT.